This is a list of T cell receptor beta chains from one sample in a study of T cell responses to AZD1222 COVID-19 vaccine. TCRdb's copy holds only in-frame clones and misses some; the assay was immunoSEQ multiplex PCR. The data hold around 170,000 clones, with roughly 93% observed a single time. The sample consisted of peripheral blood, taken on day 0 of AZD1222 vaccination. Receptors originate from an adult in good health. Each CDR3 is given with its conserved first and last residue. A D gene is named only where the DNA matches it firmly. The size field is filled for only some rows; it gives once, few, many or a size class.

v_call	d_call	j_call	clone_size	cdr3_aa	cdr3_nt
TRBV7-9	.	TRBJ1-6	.	CASSRDSYNSPLHF	TGTGCCAGCAGCCGGGACTCCTATAATTCACCCCTCCACTTT
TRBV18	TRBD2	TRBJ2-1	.	CASSLGGSYNEQFF	TGTGCCAGCTCCTTGGGGGGGTCCTACAATGAGCAGTTCTTC
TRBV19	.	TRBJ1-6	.	CASRAGNSPLHF	TGTGCCAGTAGGGCGGGGAATTCACCCCTCCACTTT
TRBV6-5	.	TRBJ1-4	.	CASASGTTNEKLFF	TGTGCCAGCGCCTCAGGGACAACTAATGAAAAACTGTTTTTT
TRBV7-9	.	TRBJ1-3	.	CASSPNQGNTIYF	TGTGCCAGCAGCCCGAACCAAGGAAACACCATATATTTT
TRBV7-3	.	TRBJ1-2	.	CASSLTGTGYTF	TGTGCCAGCAGCTTAACAGGGACTGGCTACACCTTC
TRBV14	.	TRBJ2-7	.	CASSHYTWTGSSYEQYF	TGTGCCAGCAGCCACTATACCTGGACGGGGAGCTCCTACGAGCAGTACTTC
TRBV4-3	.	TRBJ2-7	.	CASSQDGVYEQYF	TGCGCCAGCAGCCAAGACGGGGTATACGAGCAGTACTTC
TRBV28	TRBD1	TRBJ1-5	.	CASSFTPQGASNQPQHF	TGTGCCAGCAGTTTTACCCCACAGGGGGCAAGCAATCAGCCCCAGCATTTT
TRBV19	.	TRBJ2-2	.	CASTPRGGQNTGELFF	TGTGCCAGTACCCCGAGGGGGGGGCAGAACACCGGGGAGCTGTTTTTT
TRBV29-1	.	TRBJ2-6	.	CSVVRRESGGPFDVLTF	TGCAGCGTTGTTAGAAGGGAATCCGGGGGACCGTTCGACGTCCTGACTTTC
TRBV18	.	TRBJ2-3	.	CASSPELTSTDTQYF	TGTGCCAGCTCCCCAGAGCTTACGAGCACAGATACGCAGTATTTT
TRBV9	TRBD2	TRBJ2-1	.	CASSVELAGAEQFF	TGTGCCAGCAGCGTAGAACTAGCGGGGGCCGAGCAGTTCTTC
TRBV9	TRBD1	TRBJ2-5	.	CASSVASGQLQETQYF	TGTGCCAGCAGCGTAGCGTCGGGACAGCTCCAAGAGACCCAGTACTTC
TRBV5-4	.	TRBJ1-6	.	CASSLGGTGNDSPLHF	TGTGCCAGCAGCTTAGGGGGGACCGGAAACGATTCACCCCTCCACTTT
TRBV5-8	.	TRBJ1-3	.	CASSTGDRSGNTIYF	TGTGCCAGCAGCACTGGGGACCGCTCTGGAAACACCATATATTTT
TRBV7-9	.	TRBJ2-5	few	CASSLIGDSLQETQYF	TGTGCCAGCAGCTTAATAGGAGACTCCCTCCAAGAGACCCAGTACTTC
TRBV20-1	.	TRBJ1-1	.	CSASTGPEAFF	TGCAGTGCTAGTACGGGACCTGAAGCTTTCTTT
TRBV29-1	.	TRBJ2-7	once	CSGRTGNEQYF	TGCAGCGGGCGAACAGGGAACGAGCAGTACTTC
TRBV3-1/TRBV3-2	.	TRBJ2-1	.	CASSLFGPFGSNEQFF	TGTGCCAGCAGCCTGTTCGGCCCGTTTGGAAGCAATGAGCAGTTCTTC
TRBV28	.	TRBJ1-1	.	CASSLYATNTEAFF	TGTGCCAGCAGTTTATACGCTACCAACACTGAAGCTTTCTTT
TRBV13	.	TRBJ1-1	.	CASSLGFVAPQGWMNTEAFF	TGTGCCAGCAGCTTAGGGTTTGTTGCGCCGCAGGGATGGATGAACACTGAAGCTTTCTTT
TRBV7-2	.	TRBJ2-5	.	CASSLSGETQYF	TGTGCCAGCAGCTTATCGGGGGAGACCCAGTACTTC
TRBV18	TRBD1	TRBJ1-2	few	CASSPETGRGYTF	TGTGCCAGCTCACCAGAGACAGGGAGAGGCTACACCTTC
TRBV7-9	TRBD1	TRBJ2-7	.	CASSPPDRVDDEQYF	TGTGCCAGCAGCCCCCCCGACAGGGTTGACGACGAGCAGTACTTC
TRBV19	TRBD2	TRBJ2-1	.	CASRPGTRAYNEQFF	TGTGCCAGTAGGCCCGGGACTAGAGCCTACAATGAGCAGTTCTTC
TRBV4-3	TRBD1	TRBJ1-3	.	CASSQDLGTEENTIYF	TGCGCCAGCAGCCAAGATCTTGGGACAGAAGAAAACACCATATATTTT
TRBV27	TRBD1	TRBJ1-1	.	CASFPRGQRPLNTEAFF	TGTGCCAGCTTCCCCCGGGGACAGCGCCCCTTGAACACTGAAGCTTTCTTT
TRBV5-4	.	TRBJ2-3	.	CASSRKTEFTDTQYF	TGTGCCAGCAGCCGTAAAACGGAGTTCACAGATACGCAGTATTTT
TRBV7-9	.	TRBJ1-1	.	CASSLAGRAFF	TGTGCCAGCAGCTTAGCGGGACGGGCTTTCTTT
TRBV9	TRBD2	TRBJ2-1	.	CASRKDPSGDSYNEQFF	TGTGCCAGCAGAAAAGACCCGAGCGGGGATTCCTACAATGAGCAGTTCTTC
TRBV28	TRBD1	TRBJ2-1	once	CASSSRDRGIQFF	TGTGCCAGCAGTTCCCGGGACAGGGGGATTCAGTTCTTC
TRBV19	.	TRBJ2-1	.	CASREAGTNEQFF	TGTGCCAGTAGGGAGGCGGGTACTAATGAGCAGTTCTTC
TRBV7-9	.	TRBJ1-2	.	CASSLAGGHYGYTF	TGTGCCAGCAGCTTAGCTGGGGGACACTATGGCTACACCTTC
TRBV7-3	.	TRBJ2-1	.	CASSLTRPQGIGNEQFF	TGTGCCAGCAGCTTAACGCGGCCTCAGGGAATAGGGAATGAGCAGTTCTTC
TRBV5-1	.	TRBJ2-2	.	CASSFQATGELFF	TGCGCCAGCAGCTTTCAGGCCACCGGGGAGCTGTTTTTT
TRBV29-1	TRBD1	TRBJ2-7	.	CSVTTGGSYEQYF	TGCAGCGTGACGACAGGGGGTTCCTACGAGCAGTACTTC
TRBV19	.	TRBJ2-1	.	CASKLNNEQFF	TGTGCCAGTAAATTGAACAATGAGCAGTTCTTC
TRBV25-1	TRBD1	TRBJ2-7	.	CASSEWTGHYEQYF	TGTGCCAGCAGTGAATGGACAGGCCACTACGAGCAGTACTTC
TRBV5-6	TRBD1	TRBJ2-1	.	CASSFDRGGEQFF	TGTGCCAGCAGCTTTGACAGGGGGGGAGAGCAGTTCTTC
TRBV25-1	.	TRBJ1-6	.	CASSEYHWGEGSPLHF	TGTGCCAGCAGTGAATACCATTGGGGAGAGGGCTCACCCCTCCACTTT
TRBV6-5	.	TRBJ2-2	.	CASSYTGRFAGELFF	TGTGCCAGCAGTTACACAGGGAGGTTCGCCGGGGAGCTGTTTTTT
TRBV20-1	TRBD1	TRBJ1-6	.	CSASFGGDRDNSPLHF	TGCAGTGCTAGTTTCGGAGGGGACAGAGATAATTCACCCCTCCACTTT
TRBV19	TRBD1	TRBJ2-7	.	CASSSGTVYYEQYF	TGTGCCAGTAGCTCCGGGACAGTATACTACGAGCAGTACTTC